These 24 T cell receptor beta chains came from one sample sequenced in a study of OX40 agonist ivuxolimab in advanced cancers. Only in-frame clones appear in the TCRdb table, and some are missing; sequencing was by immunoSEQ multiplex PCR. The data contain approximately 14,000 clones, 75% to 95% of them singletons. The source was CD4+ or CD8+ T cells sorted from blood, collected in a trial of the OX40 agonist ivuxolimab. Every receptor here comes from an adult with an advanced solid tumor such as melanoma, head and neck, liver or kidney cancer.

The V gene is TRBV5-4, the J gene TRBJ2-1; TRBD2 agrees at 12 bases. Per germline, CDR1 SGHNT and CDR2 YYREEE (reference sequence). The J segment lost 8 bases and the V segment lost 0 bases, leaving 3 bases of the junction unmatched. This CDR3 contains 15 residues. The CDR3, as DNA: TGTGCCAGCAGCTTGGTTCTAGCGGGAGGGGATGAGCAGTTCTTC. Amino acids: CASSLVLAGGDEQFF. Based on the CDR3 plus reference TRBV5-4 and TRBJ2-1, the full variable domain is ETGVTQSPTHLIKTRGQQVTLRCSSQSGHNTVSWYQQALGQGPQFIFQYYREEENGRGNFPPRFSGLQFPNYSSELNVNALELDDSALYLCASSLVLAGGDEQFFGPGTRLTVL.

This chain uses TRBV15 with TRBJ1-3; no clear D. The V and J ends lost 5 bases and 1 base respectively, with 0 bases between them. The CDR3 sequence is 11 residues long. Per germline, CDR1 LNHNV and CDR2 YYDKDF (reference sequence). This CDR3 is CATSSGNTIYF. As DNA, the CDR3 is TGTGCCACCAGCTCTGGAAACACCATATATTTT.

V gene TRBV30 combines with J gene TRBJ1-2; perhaps TRBD1 as D (5 bases). V was trimmed by 0 bases and J by 7 bases, leaving 9 bases between them. The CDR3 consists of 12 residues. Per germline, CDR1 GTSNPN and CDR2 SVGIG (reference sequence). The CDR3 DNA is TGTGCCTGGAGTGTAGGGGAGGCTGGCTACACCTTC. This encodes CAWSVGEAGYTF.

J is TRBJ2-3 and V is TRBV7-9; 11 nucleotides agree with TRBD2. In germline, CDR1 is SEHNR, CDR2 FQNEAQ (reference sequence). The CDR3 runs 15 residues. With V trimmed by 5 bases and J by 7 bases, 8 bases remained unmatched. The CDR3 protein is CASSQASGRSNTQYF. CDR3 coding DNA: TGTGCCAGCAGCCAGGCTAGCGGGAGGTCGAATACGCAGTATTTT. The full variable domain, its missing parts supplied by reference TRBV7-9 and TRBJ2-3, is DTGVSQNPRHKITKRGQNVTFRCDPISEHNRLYWYRQTLGQGPEFLTYFQNEAQLEKSRLLSDRFSAERPKGSFSTLEIQRTEQGDSAMYLCASSQASGRSNTQYFGPGTRLTVL.

The chain joins TRBV19 to TRBJ2-1; a possible D gene is TRBD2 (6 bases). Between the trimmed V and J ends, which lost 2 bases and 4 bases, there was a span of 12 bases. CDR3 length: 15 residues. Looked up from germline, CDR1 is LNHDA and CDR2 is SQIVND (reference sequence). CDR3 nucleotide sequence: TGTGCCAGTAGTATATTAGCGGAGGATTACAATGAGCAGTTCTTC. It translates to CASSILAEDYNEQFF.

The rearrangement links TRBV5-6 to TRBJ2-1; TRBD2 matches at 14 bases. From germline, CDR1 is SGHDT and CDR2 YYEEEE. The CDR3 contains 15 residues. The junction had 1 base not matched to a gene; V was cut back by 3 bases and J by 5 bases. The CDR3: CASSSGLAGDNEQFF. The CDR3 DNA is TGTGCCAGCAGCTCGGGACTAGCGGGAGACAATGAGCAGTTCTTC.

V usage is TRBV19 and J usage is TRBJ2-7; D is undetermined. The CDR3 length is 11 residues. V was trimmed by 4 bases and J by 5 bases, leaving 6 bases between them. Germline values: CDR1 LNHDA, CDR2 SQIVND (reference sequence). The CDR3 DNA follows: TGTGCCAGTAGTACCCACGACGAGCAGTACTTC. Its protein is CASSTHDEQYF.

This clone has more than one count but fewer than ten. The rearrangement links TRBV27 to TRBJ2-7; 9 nucleotides match TRBD2. This CDR3 has 19 amino acids. V was pared by 3 bases and J by 0 bases, with 15 bases of the junction left unmatched. Germline loops: CDR1 MNHEY, CDR2 SMNVEV (reference sequence). The chain's CDR3 is CASSLGLAGPPRSSYEQYF. DNA for the CDR3: TGTGCCAGCAGTTTGGGGCTAGCGGGACCACCCAGGAGCTCCTACGAGCAGTACTTC.

V and J are TRBV27 and TRBJ2-7; 11 nucleotides line up with TRBD2. The V segment lost 6 bases and the J segment 5 bases; nucleotides outside the gene matches: 6. The CDR3 has 14 residues. Germline values: CDR1 MNHEY, CDR2 SMNVEV (reference sequence). The CDR3 here is CASSLTSGSHEQYF. DNA for the CDR3: TGTGCCAGCAGCCTTACTAGCGGGAGTCACGAGCAGTACTTC.

In this sample, this clone is medium-sized. The J gene is TRBJ2-1, the V gene TRBV15; D is undetermined. With 8 bases removed from V and 5 bases from J, the gap between germline ends came to 16 bases. This CDR3 contains 14 residues. In germline, CDR1 is LNHNV, CDR2 YYDKDF (reference sequence). The CDR3 region is CATRSPDGDNEQFF. The CDR3 nucleotides read TGTGCCACCCGGTCCCCGGACGGAGACAATGAGCAGTTCTTC.

This chain connects TRBV19 to TRBJ2-7; D uncertain. The CDR3 length is 13 residues. With 4 bases removed from V and 5 bases from J, the gap between germline ends came to 12 bases. Germline V gene data show CDR1 as LNHDA and CDR2 as SQIVND (reference sequence). The DNA for the CDR3 is TGTGCCAGTAGTACCCGACCTCGGGACGAGCAGTACTTC. Protein product: CASSTRPRDEQYF.

The chain carries TRBV6-4 and TRBJ2-7; TRBD1 might be the D (6 bases). The V gene lost 5 bases and the J gene lost 7 bases, with 18 bases spanning the gap. Germline V lookup: CDR1 MRHNA, CDR2 SNTAGT. This CDR3 comprises 14 residues. The CDR3, as DNA: TGTGCCAGCAGTAAGGGCAGGGGCTCGGAGGAGCAGTACTTC. It specifies CASSKGRGSEEQYF.

The chain recombines TRBV14 with TRBJ1-2; D might be TRBD1 (6 bases). The CDR3 loop spans 15 amino acids. V lost 2 bases and J lost 2, with 12 bases in between. The V gene's germline CDR1 is SGHDN and CDR2 FVKESK. DNA for the CDR3: TGTGCCAGCAGCCAAACACAGGGCCCGAACTATGGCTACACCTTC. It specifies CASSQTQGPNYGYTF. The full variable domain, in which reference TRBV14 and TRBJ1-2 provide the parts outside the CDR3, is EAGVTQFPSHSVIEKGQTVTLRCDPISGHDNLYWYRRVMGKEIKFLLHFVKESKQDESGMPNNRFLAERTGGTYSTLKVQPAELEDSGVYFCASSQTQGPNYGYTFGSGTRLTVV.

The chain is built from TRBV9 and TRBJ2-7, with TRBD2 as a possible D gene (6 bases). The germline V and J ends were trimmed by 3 bases and 3 bases, with 19 bases remaining between them. The CDR3 has 16 amino acids. From germline, CDR1 is SGDLS and CDR2 YYNGEE. In DNA, the CDR3 is TGTGCCAGCAGCGCCCTTGCGGGGCCCCTACTCTACGAGCAGTACTTC. Residues: CASSALAGPLLYEQYF.

This clone was picked up one time. This sequence joins TRBV19 and TRBJ2-5; TRBD1 aligns across 9 bases. The length of the CDR3 is 14 residues. Germline V gene lookup returns CDR1 LNHDA and CDR2 SQIVND (reference sequence). J lost 5 bases, V lost 3 bases, and 4 bases had no gene match. CDR3 DNA: TGTGCCAGTAGTATTACAGGGGGCCGGGAGACCCAGTACTTC. This translates into CASSITGGRETQYF.

The V gene is TRBV5-8, the J gene TRBJ2-7; D uncertain. This CDR3 is built from 9 residues. Deletions cut 6 bases from V and 2 bases from J, with 0 bases between. Germline V gives CDR1 SGHTS, CDR2 YDEGEE. CDR3 loop: CASTYEQYF. DNA of the CDR3: TGTGCCAGCACCTACGAGCAGTACTTC.

About this clone: This sample also contains other DNA sequences that code for the same CDR3. V usage is TRBV27 and J usage is TRBJ2-7, with 7 bases aligning to TRBD1. CDR1 and CDR2 from the germline V gene are MNHEY and SMNVEV (reference sequence). V lost 6 bases to trimming and J lost 3 bases; unmatched junction nucleotides: 20. The CDR3 is 18 amino acids. The CDR3 DNA follows: TGTGCCAGCAGGGGGACAGCAAAGGGTTTCCACGAGGACTACGAGCAGTACTTC. This translates into CASRGTAKGFHEDYEQYF.

This clone was observed once. The rearrangement links TRBV27 to TRBJ2-7, with 11 bases matching TRBD2. The CDR3 has 15 amino acids. V was clipped by 5 bases and J by 0 bases; unmatched bases: 3. Germline V gives CDR1 MNHEY, CDR2 SMNVEV (reference sequence). The CDR3 DNA sequence: TGTGCCAGCAGTACCACTAGCGGGAGCTCCTACGAGCAGTACTTC. Protein sequence: CASSTTSGSSYEQYF.

The rearrangement uses TRBV7-3 and TRBJ1-1; D is unclear. V was cut by 4 bases and J by 1 base, with 7 bases left in between. Germline assignment: CDR1 SGHTA and CDR2 FQGTGA. The CDR3 spans 13 residues. The CDR3, as DNA: TGTGCCAGCAGCTCCTACCAGAACACTGAAGCTTTCTTT. It codes for CASSSYQNTEAFF.

The chain joins TRBV2 to TRBJ2-5, with 9 bases lining up with TRBD1. The CDR3 extends over 14 amino acids. CDR1 is SNHLY and CDR2 is FYNNEI in the germline V gene. The V gene end was trimmed by 4 bases and the J gene end by 4 bases; junction bases not matched to a gene: 4. CDR3 nucleotide sequence: TGTGCCAGCAGTGTGGGACAGGGTCGAGAGACCCAGTACTTC. It is translated as CASSVGQGRETQYF. Full variable domain (missing parts from reference TRBV2 and TRBJ2-5): EPEVTQTPSHQVTQMGQEVILRCVPISNHLYFYWYRQILGQKVEFLVSFYNNEISEKSEIFDDQFSVERPDGSNFTLKIRSTKLEDSAMYFCASSVGQGRETQYFGPGTRLLVL.

The rearrangement joins TRBV29-1 to TRBJ2-2, with unresolved D. Deletions cut 4 bases from V and 4 bases from J, with 7 bases between. Germline CDR1 SQVTM, CDR2 ANQGSEA. The CDR3 covers 12 residues. CDR3 coding DNA: TGCAGCGTTGTAACCTCCACCGGGGAGCTGTTTTTT. The encoded protein is CSVVTSTGELFF.

By frequency in the sample, this clone is large. The chain joins TRBV29-1 to TRBJ1-1; the D gene is possibly TRBD1 (5 bases). V was clipped by 7 bases and J by 1 base, with 13 bases between them. The CDR3 extends over 13 amino acids. Germline values: CDR1 SQVTM, CDR2 ANQGSEA. The CDR3 DNA sequence: TGCAGCGCCACACGAGGGACGAACACTGAAGCTTTCTTT. This codes for CSATRGTNTEAFF.

This chain joins TRBV13 and TRBJ2-1; possibly TRBD2 for D (6 bases). This CDR3 has 12 amino acids. The germline V gene has CDR1 PRHDT and CDR2 FYEKMQ (reference sequence). V was clipped by 5 bases and J by 9 bases, with 11 bases between them. CDR3 region: CASSPNSGEQFF. The CDR3 bases are TGTGCCAGCAGCCCCAATAGCGGTGAGCAGTTCTTC.

This chain uses TRBV11-1 with TRBJ1-1; unclear D gene. From germline, CDR1 is SGHAT and CDR2 FQDESV (reference sequence). Trimming left V 0 bases short and J 1 base short, with 9 bases between. CDR3 size: 15 residues. The DNA for the CDR3 is TGTGCCAGCAGCTTAGCGCTGGGCGGGAACACTGAAGCTTTCTTT. Its protein product is CASSLALGGNTEAFF.